This TCR beta chain was identified in a study of T cell repertoires and HLA-DP antigens. Study-level findings and limits: The CD4+ repertoire was not split into naive and memory.

Regarding this clone: Its antigen is unidentified.

Produced via immunoSEQ multiplex PCR; TCRdb's table is partial and in-frame only. The data show almost 90,000 clones, around nine tenths seen once. V shed 5 bases and J shed 0 bases, with 14 bases lying between them. The germline CDR1 and CDR2 sequences are SGHNT and YENEEA. The CDR3 covers 15 residues. This rearrangement joins TRBV11-3 to TRBJ2-7, with D perhaps matching TRBD1 (6 bases). This clonotype was obtained from a man between 50 and 59 years old in good health and CMV-seronegative. The sequenced material came from CD4+ T cells from PBMCs. The CDR3 DNA follows: TGTGCCAGCAGCCCATCGGGACACCGCTCCTACGAGCAGTACTTC. Translation: CASSPSGHRSYEQYF.